The following is a T cell receptor (beta chain) sequence with its context. Repertoires were generated with immunoSEQ multiplex PCR, while TCRdb's copy carries only in-frame clones and drops some. The sample yields under 30,000 clones, about nine tenths seen once. Germline V lookup: CDR1 SGHTA, CDR2 FQGTGA. Trimming shortened V by 6 bases and J by 4 bases, and 6 bases separated the two germline ends. The CDR3 loop spans 12 amino acids. This sample stems from a study of T cell changes during pregnancy in multiple sclerosis. This sequence joins TRBV7-3 and TRBJ2-2; D gene unclear. This sequence originates from a female donor with multiple sclerosis, enrolled in a pregnancy study. The sample consisted of CD8+ T cells from peripheral blood mononuclear cells, taken in the second trimester of pregnancy. CDR3 region: CASSSGTGELFF. CDR3 nucleotides: TGTGCCAGCAGTAGTGGCACCGGGGAGCTGTTTTTT.